The 26 T cell receptor beta chains reported below all come from one sample, sequenced in a study of low-dose radiotherapy and immunotherapy resistance in tumors. Described time point: after trial treatment. Treatment defined: LDRT plus nivolumab, ipilimumab, low-dose cyclophosphamide and aspirin (RACIN trial). With TRAV- and TRBV-specific primers, first-strand cDNA was made, covering the alpha and beta chains. TCR amplification involved 20 to 25 PCR cycles with a constant-region primer and V-primer adapter. TCRdb reprocessed the reads with MiXCR, giving one entry per CDR3 protein. The sample gives around 80,000 distinct CDR3 sequences, around a sixth of which show up once; less than 1.5% is in the top ten. The sample was PBMCs, taken after low-dose radiotherapy plus immunotherapy. The receptors stem from a male donor with prostate cancer.

There are many counts of this clonotype. The chain is built from TRBV12-3 or TRBV12-4 and TRBJ2-3; D gene ambiguous. Trimming removed 6 bases at V and 3 bases at J, with 10 bases between. The CDR3 spans 13 residues. CDR3 sequence (DNA): TGTGCCAGCAGATTACAGAGGACAGATACGCAGTATTTT. Its protein is CASRLQRTDTQYF.

Many counts were recorded for this clonotype. V and J are TRBV2 and TRBJ1-5; D remains unclear. Germline V gene sequence: CDR1 SNHLY, CDR2 FYNNEI. The CDR3 sequence is 15 residues long. Trimming took off 3 bases at V and 3 bases at J, with 12 bases between the two ends. In DNA, the CDR3 is TGTGCCAGCAGTGAGCGGGTCGCAACCAATCAGCCCCAGCATTTT. Translated, it gives CASSERVATNQPQHF. The full variable domain, in which reference TRBV2 and TRBJ1-5 provide the parts outside the CDR3, is EPEVTQTPSHQVTQMGQEVILRCVPISNHLYFYWYRQILGQKVEFLVSFYNNEISEKSEIFDDQFSVERPDGSNFTLKIRSTKLEDSAMYFCASSERVATNQPQHFGDGTRLSIL.

Worth noting for this clonotype: A single base is all that separates this from a far larger clone, so a read error is likely. The chain has TRBV5-5 and TRBJ2-7; 7 nucleotides align to TRBD1. From germline, CDR1 is SGHKS and CDR2 YYEKEE (reference sequence). J was trimmed by 0 bases and V by 4 bases; bases with no gene match: 10. The CDR3 contains 16 residues. CDR3 bases: TGTGCCAGCAGCCCCCCCGGGACAGCAATCTCCTACGAGCAGTACTTC. Translated, it gives CASSPPGTAISYEQYF. Full variable domain (remainder filled in from reference TRBV5-5 and TRBJ2-7): DAGVTQSPTHLIKTRGQQVTLRCSPISGHKSVSWYQQVLGQGPQFIFQYYEKEERGRGNFPDRFSARQFPNYSSELNVNALLLGDSALYLCASSPPGTAISYEQYFGPGTRLTVT.

This clonotype was picked up many times. The chain combines TRBV12-3 or TRBV12-4 with TRBJ2-3; weak D call: TRBD2 (6 bases). Between the trimmed V and J ends, which lost 3 bases and 1 base, there was a span of 8 bases. The CDR3 is made up of 14 amino acids. The CDR3 nucleotides are TGTGCCAGCAGTTTGTCGGGGGGCACAGATACGCAGTATTTT. Protein product: CASSLSGGTDTQYF.

This clonotype was detected many times. The chain combines TRBV6-5 with TRBJ2-7, with D perhaps matching TRBD2 (6 bases). CDR1 and CDR2 from the germline V gene are MNHEY and SVGAGI. CDR3 length: 13 residues. The germline V and J ends were trimmed by 2 bases and 7 bases, with 12 bases remaining between them. This CDR3 reads CASSYPPGLEQYF. The CDR3 DNA reads as TGTGCCAGCAGTTACCCTCCGGGACTGGAGCAGTACTTC.

A note on this clonotype: One base separates it from a far larger clone, so it is likely a read error. The CDR3 sequence: CASRLEGKGDEQYF. In nucleotides, the CDR3 is TGCGCCAGCCGCTTGGAGGGGAAAGGGGATGAGCAGTACTTC. This chain joins TRBV5-1 and TRBJ2-5, with D perhaps TRBD2 (6 bases). This CDR3 region has 14 residues. Germline CDR1 and CDR2: SGHRS and YFSETQ.

For this clonotype: A far more abundant clone sits one base away, making this likely a read error. The CDR3 loop reads CASSYDGETQNF. The CDR3 DNA sequence: TGTGCCAGCAGTTACGACGGAGAGACCCAGAACTTC. The V call is TRBV6-1, the J call TRBJ2-5, with unresolved D. The length of the CDR3 is 12 residues. The germline V gene encodes CDR1 MNHNS and CDR2 SASEGT.

This clonotype came up many times. The chain combines TRBV20-1 with TRBJ2-7; TRBD2 aligns across 9 bases. There are 15 residues in the CDR3. Trimming removed 7 bases from V and 1 base from J; junction bases left unmatched: 11. Germline V CDR1 and CDR2: DFQATT, SNEGSKA (reference sequence). CDR3 coding DNA: TGCAGTGGAGCTAGCGGGGTCAGTATATCCTACGAGCAGTACTTC. This gives the protein CSGASGVSISYEQYF.

There are many counts of this clonotype. J is TRBJ2-5 and V is TRBV12-3 or TRBV12-4; the D is unclear. The length of the CDR3 is 13 residues. V was shortened by 8 bases and J by 4 bases, with 14 bases between the two germline ends. Here the CDR3 DNA reads TGTGCCAGCGGCCTGGGGTATAGAGAGACCCAGTACTTC. Its translation: CASGLGYRETQYF.

This clonotype was counted at least ten times. The chain links TRBV5-5 to TRBJ2-1; 9 bases agree with TRBD2. The CDR3 extends over 15 amino acids. Germline V gene lookup returns CDR1 SGHKS and CDR2 YYEKEE (reference sequence). V shed 0 bases, J shed 4 bases, and the junction held 2 bases outside the gene matches. The CDR3 nucleotides are TGTGCCAGCAGCTTGGGCCTAGCGGGATACAATGAGCAGTTCTTC. As protein: CASSLGLAGYNEQFF. Looking up the rest from reference TRBV5-5 and TRBJ2-1 gives the full variable domain: DAGVTQSPTHLIKTRGQQVTLRCSPISGHKSVSWYQQVLGQGPQFIFQYYEKEERGRGNFPDRFSARQFPNYSSELNVNALLLGDSALYLCASSLGLAGYNEQFFGPGTRLTVL.

This clonotype was counted many times. The rearrangement joins TRBV20-1 to TRBJ1-1; no firm D call. Looked up from germline, CDR1 is DFQATT and CDR2 is SNEGSKA (reference sequence). V lost 1 base and J 0 bases, leaving 15 bases between the germline ends. The CDR3 length is 16 residues. CDR3 sequence (DNA): TGCAGTGCTAGAGGAGTTCGGCCCGGAATGAACACTGAAGCTTTCTTT. This encodes CSARGVRPGMNTEAFF.

This clonotype showed up many times. This chain joins TRBV7-2 and TRBJ2-3, with a weak D call TRBD2 (6 bases). Germline lookup yields CDR1 SGHTA and CDR2 FQGNSA. V was pared by 4 bases and J by 0 bases, with 8 bases between. The CDR3 runs 14 residues. In DNA form, the CDR3 reads TGTGCCAGCAGCTCAGGACTAAGCACAGATACGCAGTATTTT. It yields the protein CASSSGLSTDTQYF.

This clonotype came up many times. This chain connects TRBV6-1 to TRBJ2-7; D is possibly TRBD1 (6 bases). The CDR3 length is 14 residues. CDR1 and CDR2 (germline): MNHNS, SASEGT. Deletions cut 6 bases from V and 5 bases from J, with 17 bases between. CDR3 region: CASRPSGVGHEQYF. Here the CDR3 DNA reads TGTGCCAGCAGACCTTCAGGGGTTGGGCACGAGCAGTACTTC.

Ten or more counts support this clonotype. The chain employs TRBV7-2 and TRBJ2-5; unclear D gene. V dropped 4 bases and J dropped 2 bases, with 2 bases sitting between them. Germline values: CDR1 SGHTA, CDR2 FQGNSA. The CDR3 is made up of 11 amino acids. The CDR3 DNA reads as TGTGCCAGCAGCTCACAAGAGACCCAGTACTTC. This gives the protein CASSSQETQYF.

This clonotype was counted ten times or more. The CDR3 sequence is CASSRDSTYEQYF. The DNA for the CDR3 is TGTGCCAGTAGCCGGGACAGCACCTACGAGCAGTACTTC. V is TRBV19 and J is TRBJ2-7, with TRBD1 identical over 7 bases. The trim removed 6 bases at V and 2 bases at J, leaving 4 bases unmatched. Germline V gene data show CDR1 as LNHDA and CDR2 as SQIVND (reference sequence). This CDR3 comprises 13 residues.

This clonotype was found many times. The chain recombines TRBV5-1 with TRBJ1-2; tentative D call: TRBD1 (5 bases). CDR1 SGHRS and CDR2 YFSETQ come from the germline V gene. The CDR3 has 15 residues. V shed 1 base and J shed 2 bases, with 12 bases lying between them. The CDR3 coding sequence is TGCGCCAGCAGCTTGAGGGGTCAGGACAACTATGGCTACACCTTC. This sequence encodes CASSLRGQDNYGYTF.

This clonotype was detected ten times or more. V and J are TRBV4-3 and TRBJ2-1; 7 nucleotides align to TRBD2. The V and J ends lost 1 base and 1 base, in that order; junction bases with no gene match: 7. CDR1 LGHNA and CDR2 YSLEER come from the germline V gene. This CDR3 is built from 17 residues. The CDR3 here is CASSQGAAGLSYNEQFF. The CDR3 DNA reads as TGCGCCAGCAGCCAAGGGGCAGCGGGATTATCCTACAATGAGCAGTTCTTC.

The chain is built from TRBV5-1 and TRBJ2-3; D remains ambiguous. CDR3 size: 14 residues. Deletions cut 5 bases from V and 2 bases from J, with 12 bases between. Germline V gene lookup returns CDR1 SGHRS and CDR2 YFSETQ. As DNA, the CDR3 is TGCGCCAGCAGATGGAGTCCATACACAGATACGCAGTATTTT. Translation: CASRWSPYTDTQYF.

This clonotype was picked up many times. The chain joins TRBV12-3 or TRBV12-4 to TRBJ2-2, with 11 positions matching TRBD2. The CDR3 extends over 16 amino acids. J gave up 7 bases and V 3 bases, and 7 bases lay outside the gene matches. CDR3 sequence: CASSFGPSGRIGELFF. The CDR3 DNA is TGTGCCAGCAGTTTTGGGCCTAGCGGGAGGATCGGGGAGCTGTTTTTT.

This clonotype appeared many times. The gene calls are TRBV10-2 and TRBJ2-1; no reliable D call. Germline CDR1 reads WSHSY; CDR2 reads SAAADI. The CDR3 consists of 10 residues. V lost 8 bases and J lost 10, with 9 bases in between. The CDR3, as DNA: TGCGCCAGCTGGTTCAGGGAGCAGTTCTTC. As protein: CASWFREQFF.

This clonotype was observed at least ten times. The V call is TRBV19, the J call TRBJ2-7; the match to TRBD2 covers 11 bases. The CDR3 runs 14 residues. Germline assignment: CDR1 LNHDA and CDR2 SQIVND (reference sequence). Unmatched junction bases numbered 5, after V lost 4 bases and J lost 6 bases. The CDR3 coding sequence is TGTGCCAGTAGTAGAACTCTAGCGGGAGGCGAGCAGTACTTC. Translated, it gives CASSRTLAGGEQYF. Looking up the rest from reference TRBV19 and TRBJ2-7 gives the full variable domain: DGGITQSPKYLFRKEGQNVTLSCEQNLNHDAMYWYRQDPGQGLRLIYYSQIVNDFQKGDIAEGYSVSREKKESFPLTVTSAQKNPTAFYLCASSRTLAGGEQYFGPGTRLTVT.

This clonotype was counted many times. The J gene is TRBJ2-7, the V gene TRBV14; 10 bases are a match to TRBD1. The CDR3 length is 19 residues. J was trimmed by 2 bases and V by 3 bases; bases with no gene match: 16. Germline V gene lookup returns CDR1 SGHDN and CDR2 FVKESK. CDR3 nucleotide sequence: TGTGCCAGCAGCCATGGAATTAGGTACTGGACAGGGGGAACCTACGAGCAGTACTTC. Its translation: CASSHGIRYWTGGTYEQYF.

This clonotype was observed many times. One junction end does not reproduce the germline sequence, and a read error may be involved. V and J are TRBV6-2 or TRBV6-3 and TRBJ1-5, with 9 bases lining up with TRBD1. Germline CDR1 is MNHEY and CDR2 is SVGEGT. The CDR3 spans 15 residues. This chain's CDR3 is CASSRSTGGHHPQHF. CDR3 DNA: TGTGCCAGCAGTCGGTCAACAGGGGGCCATCATCCCCAGCATTTT.

This clonotype was counted a few times. The gene calls are TRBV7-2 and TRBJ2-7; D not resolved. V shed 5 bases and J shed 2 bases, with 16 bases lying between them. The CDR3 length is 15 residues. Germline V gives CDR1 SGHTA, CDR2 FQGNSA. This chain's CDR3 is CASSRVRVGAYEQYF. As DNA, the CDR3 is TGTGCCAGCAGCCGGGTTAGGGTCGGAGCCTACGAGCAGTACTTC.

This clonotype was seen many times. The V call is TRBV7-2, the J call TRBJ2-7, with unresolved D. The V gene lost 6 bases and the J gene lost 0 bases, with 12 bases spanning the gap. Germline values: CDR1 SGHTA, CDR2 FQGNSA. This CDR3 has 14 amino acids. As DNA, the CDR3 is TGTGCCAGCAGTTATGCAGAAAGCTCCTACGAGCAGTACTTC. It is translated as CASSYAESSYEQYF.

The sample holds many counts of this clonotype. An end of the junction differs from the germline gene, which may be a read error. The chain recombines TRBV5-1 with TRBJ2-1, with D tentatively TRBD1 or TRBD2 (6 bases each). CDR1 SGHRS and CDR2 YFSETQ come from the germline V gene. The CDR3 extends over 17 amino acids. The CDR3 reads CASSRDIRDSYYNEQFF. The CDR3 coding sequence is TGTGCCAGCAGCCGGGACATCCGGGACTCCTACTACAATGAGCAGTTCTTC.